What follows is one T cell receptor (beta chain) and its context. This sample stems from a study of cytomegalovirus exposure and HLA in healthy donors. The CDR3 has 16 amino acids. Germline CDR1 and CDR2: SEHNR and FQNEAQ (reference sequence). V lost 2 bases and J lost 0, with 14 bases in between. Sequencing used immunoSEQ multiplex PCR; TCRdb keeps in-frame clones, though not all of them. The table has under 200,000 clones, just under 90% seen once; the top ten hold around 10%. The chain employs TRBV7-9 and TRBJ2-7, with D possibly matching TRBD1 (5 bases). Specimen: PBMCs. The TCR comes from a woman under 30 in good health and CMV-seropositive. As DNA, the CDR3 is TGTGCCAGCAGCTTATTACAAGACAGCATCTCCTACGAGCAGTACTTC. It specifies CASSLLQDSISYEQYF. Using reference TRBV7-9 and TRBJ2-7 for the parts outside the CDR3, the full variable domain is DTGVSQNPRHKITKRGQNVTFRCDPISEHNRLYWYRQTLGQGPEFLTYFQNEAQLEKSRLLSDRFSAERPKGSFSTLEIQRTEQGDSAMYLCASSLLQDSISYEQYFGPGTRLTVT.